This T cell receptor (beta chain) was sequenced during a study of technical replicates of blood from a handful of donors. The protocol was immunoSEQ multiplex PCR, while the TCRdb copy is restricted to in-frame clones and leaves out a portion. Of some 48,000 clones detected, roughly 92% appear once; the ten largest clones hold roughly 3.9%. The CDR3 spans 13 residues. Germline CDR1 and CDR2: SGHTA and FQGNSA. V lost 2 bases and J lost 5, with 7 bases in between. The clonotype originates from a human donor in good health. Some clones in this sample may be carry-over from other donors' samples. J is TRBJ1-5 and V is TRBV7-2, with D uncertain. Sequencing was performed on PBMCs. Here the CDR3 reads CASSLTSDQPQHF. CDR3 nucleotides: TGTGCCAGCAGCTTAACAAGCGATCAGCCCCAGCATTTT.